The 12 T cell receptor beta chains given below trace back to one sample, sequenced in a study of a mutant IDH1 vaccine in newly diagnosed glioma. Here immunoSEQ multiplex PCR was the method, and the copy in TCRdb shows in-frame clones only, minus some. This sample yields 45,000 to 65,000 clones, of which roughly 80% are seen a single time; about a fifth belongs to the top ten. Time point: baseline, week 1 (first vaccination visit). Indicated treatment: pre-vaccination baseline after standard-of-care therapy. The specimen comprised PBMCs, sampled from a glioma patient treated with radiotherapy, temozolomide or both. All receptors derive from a man younger than 30 with glioma.

The chain is built from TRBV13 and TRBJ2-7; D not certain. CDR3 length equals 15 residues. The V end was cut by 0 bases, the J end by 3 bases, with 12 bases between. Germline assignment: CDR1 PRHDT and CDR2 FYEKMQ (reference sequence). CDR3 DNA sequence: TGTGCCAGCAGCTTAGGGAACACGGAAATCTACGAGCAGTACTTC. Its protein is CASSLGNTEIYEQYF. The entire variable domain, with the rest obtained from reference TRBV13 and TRBJ2-7, is as follows: AAGVIQSPRHLIKEKRETATLKCYPIPRHDTVYWYQQGPGQDPQFLISFYEKMQSDKGSIPDRFSAQQFSDYHSELNMSSLELGDSALYFCASSLGNTEIYEQYFGPGTRLTVT.

This rearrangement joins TRBV7-3 to TRBJ2-2, with unresolved D. The germline CDR1 and CDR2 sequences are SGHTA and FQGTGA. The CDR3 is 14 amino acids. Trimming stripped 5 bases from V and 4 bases from J, with 11 bases between. CDR3 sequence: CASSPHRGTGELFF. The CDR3 DNA follows: TGTGCCAGCAGCCCCCATCGAGGCACCGGGGAGCTGTTTTTT.

The CDR3 loop is CASSTGLGTGEAFF. The CDR3 coding sequence is TGTGCCAGCAGCACCGGTCTAGGGACGGGTGAAGCTTTCTTT. The rearrangement joins TRBV7-9 to TRBJ1-1; D might be TRBD1 (5 bases). CDR1 and CDR2 from the germline V gene are SEHNR and FQNEAQ (reference sequence). The V gene lost 5 bases and the J gene lost 7 bases, with 17 bases spanning the gap. This CDR3 comprises 14 residues.

The chain carries TRBV11-2 and TRBJ2-2, with D unclear. The CDR3 runs 12 residues. CDR1 and CDR2 from the germline V gene are SGHAT and FQNNGV. V was shortened by 5 bases and J by 6 bases, with 7 bases between the two germline ends. CDR3 nucleotide sequence: TGTGCCAGCAGCCCTTTTCCCGGGGAGCTGTTTTTT. Protein sequence: CASSPFPGELFF.

V is TRBV5-4 and J is TRBJ1-2; TRBD1 might be the D (6 bases). Germline V gene sequence: CDR1 SGHNT, CDR2 YYREEE (reference sequence). The V and J ends lost 0 bases and 6 bases respectively, with 18 bases between them. The CDR3 length is 16 residues. The chain's CDR3 is CASSLARAGGEDGYTF. The CDR3 coding sequence is TGTGCCAGCAGCTTGGCCAGAGCCGGGGGCGAGGATGGCTACACCTTC.

This clone was observed a handful of times. The chain employs TRBV4-1 and TRBJ1-5; no clear D. Per germline, CDR1 MGHRA and CDR2 YSYEKL. The CDR3 has 16 amino acids. V was shortened by 1 base and J by 3 bases, with 13 bases between the two germline ends. CDR3 coding DNA: TGCGCCAGCAGCCAAGGATATGGGAGGCTCAATCAGCCCCAGCATTTT. It translates to CASSQGYGRLNQPQHF.

This chain connects TRBV28 to TRBJ1-1; D not resolved. The CDR3 has 13 residues. V lost 5 bases and J 0 bases, leaving 7 bases between the germline ends. Germline lookup yields CDR1 MDHEN and CDR2 SYDVKM. The CDR3 loop is CASSPGLNTEAFF. The CDR3 bases are TGTGCCAGCAGTCCCGGTCTGAACACTGAAGCTTTCTTT. The full variable domain, with the rest looked up from reference TRBV28 and TRBJ1-1, is DVKVTQSSRYLVKRTGEKVFLECVQDMDHENMFWYRQDPGLGLRLIYFSYDVKMKEKGDIPEGYSVSREKKERFSLILESASTNQTSMYLCASSPGLNTEAFFGQGTRLTVV.

This chain connects TRBV28 to TRBJ1-2, with D unclear. CDR1 is MDHEN, CDR2 SYDVKM, per germline. This CDR3 is 14 amino acids long. V lost 7 bases and J lost 2, with 14 bases in between. CDR3 sequence: CASTTNPQNYGYTF. The DNA for the CDR3 is TGTGCCAGCACCACAAATCCACAAAACTATGGCTACACCTTC.

A few counts support this clone. V and J are TRBV30 and TRBJ2-2, with D unclear. Germline loops: CDR1 GTSNPN, CDR2 SVGIG (reference sequence). CDR3 length: 14 residues. The ends were cut back, 5 bases at V and 0 bases at J, with 10 bases in the middle. CDR3 protein: CAWGRNTNTGELFF. The CDR3 DNA sequence: TGTGCCTGGGGACGGAACACGAACACCGGGGAGCTGTTTTTT.

CDR3 region: CASSLGVGTQPQHF. The CDR3 DNA reads TGTGCCAGCAGCTTGGGGGTGGGAACTCAGCCCCAGCATTTT. The rearrangement uses TRBV5-6 and TRBJ1-5, with D uncertain. Germline loops: CDR1 SGHDT, CDR2 YYEEEE. This CDR3 is 14 amino acids long. Trimming took 0 bases from V and 6 from J, leaving 10 bases between them.

The chain combines TRBV18 with TRBJ1-5, with 10 bases fitting TRBD1. V lost 6 bases, J lost 4 bases, and 3 bases stayed unmatched. The CDR3 consists of 14 residues. Germline V gene sequence: CDR1 KGHSH, CDR2 LQKENI. CDR3 region: CASSGTGANQPQHF. The CDR3 DNA sequence: TGTGCCAGCTCGGGGACAGGGGCTAATCAGCCCCAGCATTTT.

CDR3 residues: CASRTSGNQPQHF. For the CDR3, the DNA is TGTGCCAGCAGGACAAGTGGGAATCAGCCCCAGCATTTT. The rearrangement joins TRBV6-5 to TRBJ1-5; D ambiguous. CDR1 and CDR2 from the germline V gene are MNHEY and SVGAGI. V lost 6 bases and J lost 4, with 10 bases in between. The CDR3 has 13 amino acids.